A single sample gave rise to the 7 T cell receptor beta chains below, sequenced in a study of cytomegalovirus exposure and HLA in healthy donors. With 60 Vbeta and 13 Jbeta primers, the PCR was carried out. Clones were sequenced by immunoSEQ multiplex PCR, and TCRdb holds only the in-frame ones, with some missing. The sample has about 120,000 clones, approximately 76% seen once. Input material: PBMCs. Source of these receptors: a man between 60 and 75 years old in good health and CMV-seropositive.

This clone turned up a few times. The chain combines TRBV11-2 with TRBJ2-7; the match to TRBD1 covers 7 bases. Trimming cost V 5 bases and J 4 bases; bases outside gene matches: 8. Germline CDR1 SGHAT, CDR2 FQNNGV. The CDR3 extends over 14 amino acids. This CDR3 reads CASSGRTGRYEQYF. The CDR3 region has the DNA TGTGCCAGCAGCGGCCGGACAGGCCGATACGAGCAGTACTTC.

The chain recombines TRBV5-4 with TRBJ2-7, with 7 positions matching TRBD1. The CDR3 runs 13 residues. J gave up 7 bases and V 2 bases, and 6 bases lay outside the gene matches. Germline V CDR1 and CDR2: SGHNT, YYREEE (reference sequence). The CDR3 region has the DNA TGTGCCAGCAGCTTCTGGACAGGTGGTGAGCAGTACTTC. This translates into CASSFWTGGEQYF.

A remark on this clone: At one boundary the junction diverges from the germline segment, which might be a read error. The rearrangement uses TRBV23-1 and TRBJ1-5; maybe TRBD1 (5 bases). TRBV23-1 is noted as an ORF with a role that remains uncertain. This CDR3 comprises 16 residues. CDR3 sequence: CASSQPGGYSNQPPHF. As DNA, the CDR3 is TGCGCCAGCAGTCAACCGGGGGGGTATAGCAATCAGCCCCCGCATTTT.

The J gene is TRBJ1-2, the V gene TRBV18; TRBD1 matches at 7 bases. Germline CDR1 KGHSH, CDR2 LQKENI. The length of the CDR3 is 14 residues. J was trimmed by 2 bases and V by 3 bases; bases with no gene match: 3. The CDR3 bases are TGTGCCAGCTCACCCGGACAGGTGAACTATGGCTACACCTTC. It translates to CASSPGQVNYGYTF. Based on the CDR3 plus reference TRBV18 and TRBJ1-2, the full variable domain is NAGVMQNPRHLVRRRGQEARLRCSPMKGHSHVYWYRQLPEEGLKFMVYLQKENIIDESGMPKERFSAEFPKEGPSILRIQQVVRGDSAAYFCASSPGQVNYGYTFGSGTRLTVV.

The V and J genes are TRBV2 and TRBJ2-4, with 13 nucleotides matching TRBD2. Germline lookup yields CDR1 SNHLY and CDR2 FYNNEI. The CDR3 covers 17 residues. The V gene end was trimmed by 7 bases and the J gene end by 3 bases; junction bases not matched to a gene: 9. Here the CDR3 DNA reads TGTGCCAGCACCCAAAGACTAGCGGGAGGTTACAAAAACATTCAGTACTTC. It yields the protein CASTQRLAGGYKNIQYF.

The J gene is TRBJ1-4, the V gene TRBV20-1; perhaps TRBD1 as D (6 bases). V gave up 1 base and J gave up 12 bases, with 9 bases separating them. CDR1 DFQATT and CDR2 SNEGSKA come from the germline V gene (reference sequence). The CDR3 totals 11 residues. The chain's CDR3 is CSARVGGELFF. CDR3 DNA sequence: TGCAGTGCTAGAGTAGGGGGGGAACTGTTTTTT.

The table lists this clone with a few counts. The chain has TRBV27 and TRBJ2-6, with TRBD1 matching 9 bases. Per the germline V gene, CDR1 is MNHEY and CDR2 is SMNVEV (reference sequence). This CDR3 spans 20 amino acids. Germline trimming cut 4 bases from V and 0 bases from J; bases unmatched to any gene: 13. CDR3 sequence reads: CASSSHNRDRAGSGANVLTF. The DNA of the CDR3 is TGTGCCAGCAGTTCGCATAACCGGGACAGGGCTGGCTCTGGGGCCAACGTCCTGACTTTC.